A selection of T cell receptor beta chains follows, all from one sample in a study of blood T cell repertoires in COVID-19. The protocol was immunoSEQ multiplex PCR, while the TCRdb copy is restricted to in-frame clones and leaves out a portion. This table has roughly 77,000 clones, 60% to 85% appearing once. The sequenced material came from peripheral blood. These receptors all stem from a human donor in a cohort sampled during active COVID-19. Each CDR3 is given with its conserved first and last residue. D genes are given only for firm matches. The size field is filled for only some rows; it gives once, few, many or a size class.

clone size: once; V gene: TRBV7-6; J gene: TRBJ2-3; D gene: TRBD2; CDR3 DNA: TGTGCCAGCAGCCTCACTAGCGGGGGGGTCCCAGATACGCAGTATTTT; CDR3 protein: CASSLTSGGVPDTQYF
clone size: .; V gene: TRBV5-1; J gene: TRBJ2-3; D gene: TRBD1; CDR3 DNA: TGCGCCAGCAGCCCTAGACAGGGAACTACGCAGTATTTT; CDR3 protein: CASSPRQGTTQYF
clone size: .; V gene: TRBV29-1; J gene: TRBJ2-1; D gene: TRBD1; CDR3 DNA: TGCAGCGCCGCAAAGGACAGGAACTACAATGAGCAGTTCTTC; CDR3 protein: CSAAKDRNYNEQFF
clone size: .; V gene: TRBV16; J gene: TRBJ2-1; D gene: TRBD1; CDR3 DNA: TGTGCCAGCAGCCAACAGGGGGCGGGGAACAATGAGCAGTTCTTC; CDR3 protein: CASSQQGAGNNEQFF
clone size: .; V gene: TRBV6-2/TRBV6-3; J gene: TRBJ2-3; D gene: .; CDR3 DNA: TGTGCCAGCAGTTACTCGCGGGACAGCACAGATACGCAGTATTTT; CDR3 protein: CASSYSRDSTDTQYF
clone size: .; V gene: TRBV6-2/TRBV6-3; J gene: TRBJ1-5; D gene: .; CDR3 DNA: TGTGCCAGCAGCCCCTTCGGGGGTGGAAATCAGCCCCAGCATTTT; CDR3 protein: CASSPFGGGNQPQHF
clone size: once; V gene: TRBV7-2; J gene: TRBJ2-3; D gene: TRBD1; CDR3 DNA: TGTGCCAGCAGCCAGGGGGTCGCGGTCGAGGCAGATACGCAGTATTTT; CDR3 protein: CASSQGVAVEADTQYF
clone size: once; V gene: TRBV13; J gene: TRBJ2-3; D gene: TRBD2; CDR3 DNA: TGTGCCAGCAGCCACAGCGGGGGGACAGATACGCAGTATTTT; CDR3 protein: CASSHSGGTDTQYF
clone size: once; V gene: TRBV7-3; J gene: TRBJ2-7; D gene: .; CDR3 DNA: TGTGCCAGCAGCTTCAGACCCCCACCAGGCGAGCAGTACTTC; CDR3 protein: CASSFRPPPGEQYF
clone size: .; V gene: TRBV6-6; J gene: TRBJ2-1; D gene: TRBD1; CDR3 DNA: TGTGCCAGCAGTTACCCCGGGGACAGAGATGAGCAGTTCTTC; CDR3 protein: CASSYPGDRDEQFF
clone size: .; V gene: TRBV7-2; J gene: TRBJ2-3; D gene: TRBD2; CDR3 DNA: TGTGCCAGCAGCTTGACTTCGGGGGGGTTAGATACGCAGTATTTT; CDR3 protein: CASSLTSGGLDTQYF
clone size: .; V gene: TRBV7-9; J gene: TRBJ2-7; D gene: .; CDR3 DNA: TGTGCCAGCAGCTTAGGACAGGTTTGGGAGCAGTACTTC; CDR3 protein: CASSLGQVWEQYF
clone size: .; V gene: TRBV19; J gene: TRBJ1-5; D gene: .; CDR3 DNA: TGTGCCAGTAGTCTCTCCCAGGGAGGTCAGCCCCAGCATTTT; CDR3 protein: CASSLSQGGQPQHF
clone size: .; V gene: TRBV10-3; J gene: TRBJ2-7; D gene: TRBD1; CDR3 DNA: TGTGCCATCAGAAGGGACAGCTCCTACGAGCAGTACTTC; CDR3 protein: CAIRRDSSYEQYF
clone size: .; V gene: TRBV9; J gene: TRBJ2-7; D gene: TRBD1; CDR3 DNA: TGTGCCAGCAGCCCTCGGACAGGGGCGTCCTACGAGCAGTACTTC; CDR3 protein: CASSPRTGASYEQYF
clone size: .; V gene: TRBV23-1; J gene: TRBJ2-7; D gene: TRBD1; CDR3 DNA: TGCGCCAGCAGTCAAGGAAGTTTAAGGACAGGTCGCTACGAGCAGTACTTC; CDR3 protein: CASSQGSLRTGRYEQYF
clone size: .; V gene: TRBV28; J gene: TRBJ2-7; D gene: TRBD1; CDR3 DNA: TGTGCCAGCAGTTCTCCGGGACAGGGGATACGTCTTTCTTCCTACGAGCAGTACTTC; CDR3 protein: CASSSPGQGIRLSSYEQYF
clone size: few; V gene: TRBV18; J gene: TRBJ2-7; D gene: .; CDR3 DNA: TGTGCCAGCTCACCCATACCGGGAATTGAACACGAGCAGTACTTC; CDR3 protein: CASSPIPGIEHEQYF
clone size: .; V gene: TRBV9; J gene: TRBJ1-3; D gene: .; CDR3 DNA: TGTGCCAGCAGCGACCCTTCGCGGTCTGGAAACACCATATATTTT; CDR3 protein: CASSDPSRSGNTIYF
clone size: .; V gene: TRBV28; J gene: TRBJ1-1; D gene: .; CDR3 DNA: TGTGCCAGCAGCCCTCACGGGACTATAAAGGACACTGAAGCTTTCTTT; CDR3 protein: CASSPHGTIKDTEAFF
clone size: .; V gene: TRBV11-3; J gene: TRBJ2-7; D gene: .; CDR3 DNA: TGTGCCAGCAGCGCGTACAGGGCCCCCTACGAGCAGTACTTC; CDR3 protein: CASSAYRAPYEQYF
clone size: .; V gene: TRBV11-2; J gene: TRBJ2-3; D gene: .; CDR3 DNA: TGTGCCAGCAGCTTGGGGGCGGGGGCGCAGGGTACGCAGTATTTT; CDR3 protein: CASSLGAGAQGTQYF
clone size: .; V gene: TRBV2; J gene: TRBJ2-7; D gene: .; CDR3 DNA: TGTGCCAGCAGTGAAAACAGGGCCTCCTACGAGCAGTACTTC; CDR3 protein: CASSENRASYEQYF
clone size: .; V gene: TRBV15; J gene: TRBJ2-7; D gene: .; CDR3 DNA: TGTGCCACGGGGGACAAATACGAGCAGTACTTC; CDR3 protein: CATGDKYEQYF
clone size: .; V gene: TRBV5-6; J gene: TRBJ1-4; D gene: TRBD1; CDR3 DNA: TGTGCCAGCAGCCTACTTGGACAGGGGAATGAAAAACTGTTTTTT; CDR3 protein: CASSLLGQGNEKLFF
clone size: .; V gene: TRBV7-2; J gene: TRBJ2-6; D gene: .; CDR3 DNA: TGTGCCAGCAGCTTAGTAGGACACAGGCCCTCTGGGGCCAACGTCCTGACTTTC; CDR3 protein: CASSLVGHRPSGANVLTF
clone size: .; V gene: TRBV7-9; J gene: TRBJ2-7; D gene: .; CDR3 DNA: TGTGCCAGCAGCTTAACCCGGACAGCGGTCGGCGGTGAGCAGTACTTC; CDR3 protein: CASSLTRTAVGGEQYF
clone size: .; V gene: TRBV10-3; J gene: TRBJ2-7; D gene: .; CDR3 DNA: TGTGCCATCAGTGGGGGTCTAGCTTCGTACGAGCAGTACTTC; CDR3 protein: CAISGGLASYEQYF
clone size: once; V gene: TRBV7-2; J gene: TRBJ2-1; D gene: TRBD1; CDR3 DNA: TGTGCCAGCAGCCTTGGGACAGGTACCCTCAATGAGCAGTTCTTC; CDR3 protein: CASSLGTGTLNEQFF
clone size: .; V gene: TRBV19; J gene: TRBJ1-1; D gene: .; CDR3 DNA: TGTGCCAGTACCGCATTGGGAGTCCACACTGAAGCTTTCTTT; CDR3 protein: CASTALGVHTEAFF
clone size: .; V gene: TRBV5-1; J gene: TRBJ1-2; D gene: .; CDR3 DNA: TGCGCCAGCAGCTTGGCGCCAGGGATTAACTATGGCTACACCTTC; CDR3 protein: CASSLAPGINYGYTF
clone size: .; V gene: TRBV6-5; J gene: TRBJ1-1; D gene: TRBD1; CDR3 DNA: TGTGCCAGCATCCAGGACAGGGTGGGTGAAGCTTTCTTT; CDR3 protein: CASIQDRVGEAFF
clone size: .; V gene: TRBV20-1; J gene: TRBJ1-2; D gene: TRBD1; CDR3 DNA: TGCAGTGCTAGTCCTGACAGGGGGTTTTTGGGCTACACCTTC; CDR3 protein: CSASPDRGFLGYTF
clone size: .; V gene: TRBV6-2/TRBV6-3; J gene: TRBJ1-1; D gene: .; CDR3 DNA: TGTGCCAGCAGTTTTGACGCCGACAGCGTATCTGAAGCTTTCTTT; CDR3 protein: CASSFDADSVSEAFF
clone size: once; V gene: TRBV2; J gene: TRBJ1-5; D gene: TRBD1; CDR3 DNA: TGTGCCAGCAGCCCCAGGACAGGCGGTGGCCAGCCCCAGCATTTT; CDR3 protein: CASSPRTGGGQPQHF
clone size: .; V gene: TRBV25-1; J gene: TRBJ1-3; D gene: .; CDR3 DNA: TGTGCCAGCAGCGGGGGGGGCAGGGACTCTGGAAACACCATATATTTT; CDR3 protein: CASSGGGRDSGNTIYF
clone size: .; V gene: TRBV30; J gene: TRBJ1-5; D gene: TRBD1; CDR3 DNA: TGTGCCTGGAGCCCGGGACAGGGGCACCAATATAGCAATCAGCCCCAGCATTTT; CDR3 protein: CAWSPGQGHQYSNQPQHF
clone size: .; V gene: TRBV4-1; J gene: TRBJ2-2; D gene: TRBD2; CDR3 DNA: TGCGCCAGCAGCCAGTACGGACTAGCGGGGGGGTTCGCGAACACCGGGGAGCTGTTTTTT; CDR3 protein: CASSQYGLAGGFANTGELFF
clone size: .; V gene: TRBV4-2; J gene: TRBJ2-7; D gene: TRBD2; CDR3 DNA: TGTGCCAGCAGCCAAGAAGGAGCGGGGGTCTTCTACGAGCAGTACTTC; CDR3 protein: CASSQEGAGVFYEQYF
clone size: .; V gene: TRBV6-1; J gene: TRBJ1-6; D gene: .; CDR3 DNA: TGTGCCAGCAGTGAAAAGGGTGAGGGTTTGGACTCACCCCTCCACTTT; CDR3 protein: CASSEKGEGLDSPLHF
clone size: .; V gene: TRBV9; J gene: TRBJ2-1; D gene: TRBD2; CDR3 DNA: TGTGCCAGCAGCGCGAGCGGGGGGGCCTCCAAGGAGCAGTTCTTC; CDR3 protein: CASSASGGASKEQFF
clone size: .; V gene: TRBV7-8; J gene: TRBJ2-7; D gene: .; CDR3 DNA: TGTGCCAGCAGCGGGCCGACCCGAACCTACGAGCAGTACTTC; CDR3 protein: CASSGPTRTYEQYF
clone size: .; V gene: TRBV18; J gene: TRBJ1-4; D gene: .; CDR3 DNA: TGTGCCAGCTCACCACAAGCGTTCGATGAAAAACTGTTTTTT; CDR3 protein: CASSPQAFDEKLFF
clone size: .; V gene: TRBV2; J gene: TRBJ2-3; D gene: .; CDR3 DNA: TGTGCCAGCAGTGAAGCGAGGAGGGGCGCAGATACGCAGTATTTT; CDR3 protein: CASSEARRGADTQYF
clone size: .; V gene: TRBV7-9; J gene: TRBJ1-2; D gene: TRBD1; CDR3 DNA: TGTGCCAGCACCACAGCGGGGCGTCCAGGGGGGTTAGGCGGCTACACCTTC; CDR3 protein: CASTTAGRPGGLGGYTF
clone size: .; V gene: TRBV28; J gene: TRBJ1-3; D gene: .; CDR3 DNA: TGTGCCAGCAGTTTAACGGCAGGGGTTGGAAACACCATATATTTT; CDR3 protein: CASSLTAGVGNTIYF
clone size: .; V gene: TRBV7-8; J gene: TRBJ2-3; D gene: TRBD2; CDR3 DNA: TGTGCCAGCAGCTTGGGAAGCGGGGGGGCCGGGGGCCCAGATACGCAGTATTTT; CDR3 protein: CASSLGSGGAGGPDTQYF
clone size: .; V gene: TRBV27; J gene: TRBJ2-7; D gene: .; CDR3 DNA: TGTGCCAGCAGTTTAAAAGGTCGGCAGGCGTTCTACGAGCAGTACTTC; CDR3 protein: CASSLKGRQAFYEQYF
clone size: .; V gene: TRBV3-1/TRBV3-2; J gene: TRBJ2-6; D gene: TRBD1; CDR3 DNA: TGTGCCAGCAGCAAAGACAGGGTAGGGAACTCTGGGGCCAACGTCCTGACTTTC; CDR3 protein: CASSKDRVGNSGANVLTF